Presented here are 3 T cell receptor beta chains from one specimen sequenced in a study of blood T cell repertoires in COVID-19. Some clones are missing from TCRdb's copy, which holds only in-frame ones; the method was immunoSEQ multiplex PCR. The repertoire consists of more than 85,000 clones, with 65% to 90% occurring once and the leading ten covering approximately 7.9%. Material: peripheral blood. The source of these receptors is a woman over 75 with active or convalescent COVID-19.

This clone was detected a few times. This chain connects TRBV19 to TRBJ1-5; D is unresolved. V lost 3 bases, J lost 3 bases, and 12 bases lay in between. CDR1 is LNHDA, CDR2 SQIVND, per germline (reference sequence). The CDR3 totals 15 residues. CDR3 region: CASSIGGYVNQPQHF. The CDR3 DNA reads TGTGCCAGTAGTATCGGCGGCTACGTCAATCAGCCCCAGCATTTT.

This rearrangement joins TRBV19 to TRBJ2-3; 7 nucleotides match TRBD2. This CDR3 comprises 14 residues. CDR1 is LNHDA, CDR2 SQIVND, per germline (reference sequence). The V gene end was trimmed by 9 bases and the J gene end by 4 bases; junction bases not matched to a gene: 10. This chain's CDR3 is CASDPGGMPDTQYF. DNA for the CDR3: TGTGCCAGCGATCCGGGAGGAATGCCAGATACGCAGTATTTT.

The chain couples TRBV28 to TRBJ2-2; possible D gene TRBD2, 6 bases. The CDR3 spans 15 residues. Trimming removed 6 bases from V and 6 bases from J, with 17 bases in between. Germline V lookup: CDR1 MDHEN, CDR2 SYDVKM. The CDR3: CASRLSEGGAGELFF. Here the CDR3 DNA reads TGTGCCAGCAGACTCTCGGAGGGCGGGGCCGGGGAGCTGTTTTTT.